The T cell receptor beta chain under discussion was sequenced for a study of radiotherapy plus CTLA-4 blockade in lung cancer. The length of the CDR3 is 13 residues. V dropped 0 bases and J dropped 0 bases, with 3 bases sitting between them. Germline V gene sequence: CDR1 SGHNT, CDR2 YYREEE (reference sequence). Here immunoSEQ multiplex PCR was the method, and the copy in TCRdb shows in-frame clones only, minus some. Of 95,000 to 150,000 clones listed, 90% were seen once; the top ten hold 6.9%. The chain is built from TRBV5-4 and TRBJ1-2; D unresolved. The sample consisted of peripheral blood, taken from a patient treated with radiotherapy plus ipilimumab. This clonotype originated in a human donor with non-small cell lung cancer that progressed on radiotherapy plus ipilimumab. The CDR3 DNA reads as TGTGCCAGCAGCTTGGCACCTAACTATGGCTACACCTTC. Its translation is CASSLAPNYGYTF.